This entry describes one T cell receptor (beta chain). This CDR3 has 17 residues. The V segment lost 1 base and the J segment 3 bases; nucleotides outside the gene matches: 11. Per germline, CDR1 LGHNA and CDR2 YSLEER. The sample comes from a study of PD-L1 blockade in urothelial cancer. Method: immunoSEQ multiplex PCR; TCRdb's copy keeps in-frame clones and lacks some. The repertoire holds about 88,000 clones, with 85% to 95% as singletons. This sample comprised PBMCs, obtained around atezolizumab (anti-PD-L1) treatment. The receptor was derived from a man in his sixties with urothelial cancer. V usage is TRBV4-3 and J usage is TRBJ1-2, with 7 nucleotides matching TRBD1. The CDR3 region is CASSQGIGTAADYGYTF. The CDR3 region has the DNA TGCGCCAGCAGCCAAGGAATCGGGACAGCCGCCGACTATGGCTACACCTTC.